Below are 30 T cell receptor beta chains sequenced from a single sample in a study of Graves' ophthalmopathy and Graves' hyperthyroidism (dated by TCRdb to between 2018 and 2020). The listed sequencing device is Illumina HiSeq 2000. TCR beta CDR3 regions were amplified from RNA transcripts for repertoire sequencing. HTBI primers and the Qiagen OneStep RT-PCR kit were used in a first-round RT-PCR, which was followed by a second-round multiplex PCR, size selection and purification. TCRdb redid the processing of the public reads, applying fastp at Q25 and MiXCR, and retained in-frame beta chains. Every distinct CDR3 protein forms one entry, paired with its most common genes and DNA. In this sample the table shows some 350,000 distinct CDR3 sequences, 17% of which occur a single time. Together, the top ten hold 2.4% of the sample. The sequenced sample consisted of peripheral blood. These receptors were obtained from an adult woman with stable Graves' hyperthyroidism.

This clonotype was seen ten or more times. The germline gene is not matched at one end of the junction; a read error may be the cause. V gene TRBV19 combines with J gene TRBJ1-1; D gene unclear. The CDR3 extends over 14 amino acids. Looked up from germline, CDR1 is LNHDA and CDR2 is SQIVND (reference sequence). The CDR3 DNA reads TGTGCCCGTAGTATAGGGCCAGCGAACACTGAAGCTTTCTTT. Translation: CARSIGPANTEAFF.

This chain's CDR3 is CASSLGPGWETQYF. CDR3 coding DNA: TGTGCCAGCAGCTTAGGGCCGGGTTGGGAGACCCAGTACTTC. This chain joins TRBV7-2 and TRBJ2-5; D remains ambiguous. Germline V gene lookup returns CDR1 SGHTA and CDR2 FQGNSA. Trimming cost V 1 base and J 5 bases, with 11 bases left between them. The CDR3 extends over 14 amino acids.

This clonotype has just a few counts. This rearrangement joins TRBV12-5 to TRBJ2-6; D might be TRBD2 (5 bases). CDR3 size: 17 residues. The germline gives CDR1 LGHNT, CDR2 FRNRAP. V lost 1 base to trimming and J lost 0 bases, with 10 bases between them. DNA for the CDR3: TGTGCTAGTGGTTTGGACCCCCGGGACTCTGGGGCCAACGTCCTGACTTTC. Translating it yields CASGLDPRDSGANVLTF.

Ten or more counts support this clonotype. The chain is built from TRBV5-1 and TRBJ2-7; no firm D call. The length of the CDR3 is 14 residues. V lost 0 bases, J lost 3 bases, and 10 bases lay in between. Germline lookup yields CDR1 SGHRS and CDR2 YFSETQ. CDR3 DNA: TGCGCCAGCAGCTTGGCCATGACGAACTACGAGCAGTACTTC. This sequence encodes CASSLAMTNYEQYF.

The V gene is TRBV12-3 or TRBV12-4, the J gene TRBJ2-5, with 8 bases identical to TRBD2. The CDR3 is 16 amino acids. Trimming took 4 bases from V and 0 from J; bases not matched to a gene: 7. The CDR3 sequence is CASSSSVAGNQETQYF. CDR3 bases: TGTGCCAGCAGTTCGTCGGTAGCGGGGAACCAAGAGACCCAGTACTTC.

There are many counts of this clonotype. This chain uses TRBV12-3 or TRBV12-4 with TRBJ2-7; 10 bases agree with TRBD1. The length of the CDR3 is 14 residues. The V and J ends lost 6 bases and 3 bases, in that order; junction bases with no gene match: 5. In nucleotides, the CDR3 is TGTGCCAGCAGCCGAGGGACAGGGGACTACGAGCAGTACTTC. Residues: CASSRGTGDYEQYF.

This clonotype was counted at least ten times. The CDR3 loop reads CASSLYAGGNQPQHF. CDR3 nucleotide sequence: TGCGCCAGCAGCTTGTACGCAGGGGGAAATCAGCCCCAGCATTTT. The chain carries TRBV5-1 and TRBJ1-5; 7 bases map to TRBD1. The CDR3 has 15 residues. J was trimmed by 4 bases and V by 1 base; bases with no gene match: 5. Germline CDR1 and CDR2: SGHRS and YFSETQ.

This clonotype was detected ten times or more. The CDR3: CASTAILSVAEQYF. CDR3 coding DNA: TGCGCCAGCACGGCGATCCTCAGCGTCGCCGAGCAGTACTTC. The chain combines TRBV10-2 with TRBJ2-7; D uncertain. Trimming removed 7 bases at V and 6 bases at J, with 19 bases between. Germline V CDR1 and CDR2: WSHSY, SAAADI. The CDR3 spans 14 residues.

This clonotype was found many times. CDR3 bases: TGTGCCAGCAGCTTATCGGGAGGCCAGATCTACGAGCAGTACTTC. It translates to CASSLSGGQIYEQYF. The J gene is TRBJ2-7, the V gene TRBV7-2; 7 bases are a match to TRBD2. Trimming at V came to 2 bases and at J to 3 bases, leaving 7 bases not matched to a gene. The CDR3 runs 15 residues. CDR1 and CDR2 from the germline V gene are SGHTA and FQGNSA.

A remark on this clonotype: This may be a read error: a much more frequent sequence differs by one nucleotide. The chain recombines TRBV4-2 with TRBJ1-2; the match to TRBD1 covers 8 bases. The germline V gene encodes CDR1 LGHNA and CDR2 YNFKEQ. CDR3 length: 15 amino acids. CDR3 nucleotide sequence: TGTGCCAGCCGCCGGGGACAGGACGCTAACTATGGCTACATCTTC. This gives the protein CASRRGQDANYGYIF.

Many counts were recorded for this clonotype. The gene calls are TRBV19 and TRBJ1-5; 7 bases are a match to TRBD1. This CDR3 region has 14 residues. The ends lost 7 bases at V and 4 bases at J; junction bases unmatched: 7. Germline V gene sequence: CDR1 LNHDA, CDR2 SQIVND (reference sequence). In DNA, the CDR3 is TGTGCCAGTAAAGCGGGACAGCGTAATCAGCCCCAGCATTTT. Translation gives CASKAGQRNQPQHF.

This clonotype was seen many times. The chain is built from TRBV28 and TRBJ1-5; D is perhaps TRBD1 (5 bases). CDR1 MDHEN and CDR2 SYDVKM come from the germline V gene. The CDR3 covers 15 residues. Trimming cost V 5 bases and J 0 bases, with 11 bases left between them. The DNA for the CDR3 is TGTGCCAGCAGTGACAGATCTTATAGCAATCAGCCCCAGCATTTT. Translation: CASSDRSYSNQPQHF.

This clonotype has a count of ten or more. The V gene is TRBV28, the J gene TRBJ1-1, with 7 bases lining up with TRBD1. In germline, CDR1 is MDHEN, CDR2 SYDVKM. Trimming removed 6 bases from V and 5 bases from J; junction bases left unmatched: 9. The CDR3 contains 14 residues. CDR3 nucleotide sequence: TGTGCCAGCAGCCCTCACAGGGGCATAACTGAAGCTTTCTTT. Its translation is CASSPHRGITEAFF. The complete variable domain, with remaining parts taken from reference TRBV28 and TRBJ1-1, reads DVKVTQSSRYLVKRTGEKVFLECVQDMDHENMFWYRQDPGLGLRLIYFSYDVKMKEKGDIPEGYSVSREKKERFSLILESASTNQTSMYLCASSPHRGITEAFFGQGTRLTVV.

V usage is TRBV6-5 and J usage is TRBJ1-1; D gene uncertain. CDR1 MNHEY and CDR2 SVGAGI come from the germline V gene. Trimming pared 2 bases from V and 0 bases from J, leaving 13 bases between. The CDR3 runs to 16 residues. The DNA of the CDR3 is TGTGCCAGCAGTTACCAGGAGTGGGATTTGAACACTGAAGCTTTCTTT. This translates into CASSYQEWDLNTEAFF.

In this sample, this clonotype turned up a few times. The chain joins TRBV5-1 to TRBJ2-2; D tentatively reads TRBD1 or TRBD2 (5 bases each). Germline CDR1 reads SGHRS; CDR2 reads YFSETQ. Deletions cut 0 bases from V and 7 bases from J, with 10 bases between. The CDR3 has 14 residues. The DNA for the CDR3 is TGCGCCAGCAGCTTGGCGGGACCCCACGGGGAGCTGTTTTTT. Its protein is CASSLAGPHGELFF. The whole variable domain, remainder taken from reference TRBV5-1 and TRBJ2-2, is KAGVTQTPRYLIKTRGQQVTLSCSPISGHRSVSWYQQTPGQGLQFLFEYFSETQRNKGNFPGRFSGRQFSNSRSEMNVSTLELGDSALYLCASSLAGPHGELFFGEGSRLTVL.

This clonotype was seen many times. This chain uses TRBV12-5 with TRBJ1-1; no clear D gene. V gave up 8 bases and J gave up 1 base, with 11 bases separating them. CDR1 is LGHNT and CDR2 is FRNRAP in the germline V gene. The CDR3 is 13 residues long. The CDR3 nucleotides are TGTGCTAGTCTTCTATGGGGGAACACTGAAGCTTTCTTT. It codes for CASLLWGNTEAFF.

This chain links TRBV7-8 with TRBJ2-5, with D perhaps assigned TRBD1 or TRBD2 (6 bases each). V lost 2 bases to trimming and J lost 4 bases, with 17 bases between them. The germline V gene has CDR1 SGHVS and CDR2 FQNEAQ. This CDR3 spans 16 amino acids. The CDR3 protein is CASSLLGNRGRETQYF. Here the CDR3 DNA reads TGTGCCAGCAGCTTATTGGGAAACCGGGGGCGAGAGACCCAGTACTTC.

This clonotype was counted ten times or more. The chain combines TRBV19 with TRBJ2-5, with D maybe TRBD2 (6 bases). Between the trimmed V and J ends, which lost 6 bases and 4 bases, there was a span of 15 bases. From germline, CDR1 is LNHDA and CDR2 SQIVND (reference sequence). This CDR3 is built from 14 residues. The CDR3 DNA sequence: TGTGCCAGTAGCGACACCGGGACTTCAGAGACCCAGTACTTC. This gives the protein CASSDTGTSETQYF.

This clonotype has a count of ten or more. The rearrangement joins TRBV29-1 to TRBJ2-7, with TRBD1 matching 9 bases. In germline, CDR1 is SQVTM, CDR2 ANQGSEA. J gave up 6 bases and V 5 bases, and 11 bases lay outside the gene matches. The CDR3 length is 14 residues. CDR3 nucleotides: TGCAGCGTTCCCGGACAGGGGATACCTCCCGAGCAGTACTTC. It yields the protein CSVPGQGIPPEQYF.

This clonotype showed up just a few times. V usage is TRBV7-2 and J usage is TRBJ1-1; maybe TRBD1 (5 bases). CDR1 and CDR2 from the germline V gene are SGHTA and FQGNSA. The CDR3 length is 14 residues. With 3 bases removed from V and 7 bases from J, the gap between germline ends came to 15 bases. This chain's CDR3 is CASSFRTLENEAFF. CDR3 in DNA: TGTGCCAGCAGCTTTAGGACATTGGAAAATGAAGCTTTCTTT.

In its sample, this clonotype was seen many times. This sequence joins TRBV2 and TRBJ2-2; TRBD2 matches at 10 bases. The CDR3 sequence is 16 residues long. Germline trimming cut 6 bases from V and 6 bases from J; bases unmatched to any gene: 10. The germline V gene encodes CDR1 SNHLY and CDR2 FYNNEI. The CDR3 bases are TGTGCCAGCAGCCTCACTAGCGGGATATTCCCCGGGGAGCTGTTTTTT. This codes for CASSLTSGIFPGELFF.

Ten or more counts support this clonotype. The chain couples TRBV12-3 or TRBV12-4 to TRBJ1-2; 9 positions agree with TRBD1. V shed 7 bases and J 1 base; nucleotides not matched to a gene: 7. The length of the CDR3 is 15 residues. In DNA, the CDR3 is TGTGCCAGCACCCAGGGGGACAGGGATAACTATGGCTACACCTTC. Its translation is CASTQGDRDNYGYTF.

This clonotype has at least ten counts. CDR3 sequence (DNA): TGTGCCAGCAGTCCCGGACTAGCAGGTCGGGAGACCCAGTACTTC. Translation gives CASSPGLAGRETQYF. The chain has TRBV6-1 and TRBJ2-5; 8 bases are shared with TRBD2. In germline, CDR1 is MNHNS, CDR2 SASEGT. There are 15 residues in the CDR3. Losses at the gene ends were 5 bases for V and 5 bases for J; bases not matched to a gene: 10.

This clonotype appeared a few times. The chain combines TRBV9 with TRBJ2-5, with TRBD2 identical over 7 bases. This CDR3 has 16 amino acids. CDR1 is SGDLS, CDR2 YYNGEE, per germline. The V and J ends lost 3 bases and 4 bases, in that order; junction bases with no gene match: 12. The CDR3 here is CASSGGREGPTETQYF. In nucleotides, the CDR3 is TGTGCCAGCAGCGGGGGGAGGGAGGGCCCCACAGAGACCCAGTACTTC.

V and J are TRBV19 and TRBJ1-1, with a weak D call TRBD1 (6 bases). This CDR3 is 14 amino acids long. Germline V lookup: CDR1 LNHDA, CDR2 SQIVND (reference sequence). V was pared by 6 bases and J by 6 bases, with 17 bases between. As DNA, the CDR3 is TGTGCCAGTAGAGGAACAGGGTGGAGATCTGAAGCTTTCTTT. As protein: CASRGTGWRSEAFF.

J is TRBJ2-5 and V is TRBV6-1; TRBD2 matches at 9 bases. The CDR3 loop spans 14 amino acids. V trimming: 3 bases; J trimming: 4 bases; junction bases outside the gene matches: 3. Per germline, CDR1 MNHNS and CDR2 SASEGT. Here the CDR3 reads CASSEGLALETQYF. The CDR3, as DNA: TGTGCCAGCAGTGAGGGACTAGCTTTAGAGACCCAGTACTTC.

This clonotype has a count of ten or more. V and J are TRBV12-3 or TRBV12-4 and TRBJ2-7; D unresolved. V was shortened by 0 bases and J by 3 bases, with 6 bases between the two germline ends. The length of the CDR3 is 13 residues. CDR3 DNA: TGTGCCAGCAGTTTAGCAGGCGACTACGAGCAGTACTTC. Translation: CASSLAGDYEQYF.

This clonotype occurred many times. The genes are TRBV28 and TRBJ1-2; D unresolved. Trimming removed 6 bases at V and 2 bases at J, with 7 bases between. The CDR3 contains 12 residues. CDR1 is MDHEN and CDR2 is SYDVKM in the germline V gene. The CDR3 reads CASRRKNYGYTF. CDR3 DNA: TGTGCCAGCAGGAGAAAAAACTATGGCTACACCTTC.

This clonotype has at least ten counts. The rearrangement joins TRBV12-3 or TRBV12-4 to TRBJ2-7; D not resolved. Trimming left V 3 bases short and J 3 bases short, with 15 bases between. This CDR3 has 15 amino acids. Here the CDR3 DNA reads TGTGCCAGCAGTTTGTCGTGGTCGGATCGCTACGAGCAGTACTTC. Its protein is CASSLSWSDRYEQYF.

This clonotype was found many times. The J gene is TRBJ2-3, the V gene TRBV10-3, with D uncertain. Germline CDR1 reads ENHRY; CDR2 reads SYGVKD. This CDR3 spans 14 amino acids. V lost 4 bases and J 1 base, leaving 9 bases between the germline ends. CDR3 nucleotides: TGTGCCATCAGTGTTGGACCTCGCACAGATACGCAGTATTTT. Protein: CAISVGPRTDTQYF.